These 28 T cell receptor beta chains share one sample of origin, sequenced in a study of blood T cell repertoires in COVID-19. Sequencing used immunoSEQ multiplex PCR; TCRdb keeps in-frame clones, though not all of them. The sample gives more than 350,000 clones, around 90% of which show up once; 3% is in the top ten. Sequenced: peripheral blood. Receptors originate from a woman in her 30s with COVID-19, enrolled during active disease.

The chain is built from TRBV7-9 and TRBJ1-1; D might be TRBD1 (5 bases). This CDR3 comprises 14 residues. CDR1 and CDR2 (germline): SEHNR, FQNEAQ (reference sequence). V lost 3 bases, J lost 5 bases, and 13 bases lay in between. As DNA, the CDR3 is TGTGCCAGCAGCTTCGGATCAGGGTCTACTGAAGCTTTCTTT. Translated: CASSFGSGSTEAFF. Full variable domain (remainder filled in from reference TRBV7-9 and TRBJ1-1): DTGVSQNPRHKITKRGQNVTFRCDPISEHNRLYWYRQTLGQGPEFLTYFQNEAQLEKSRLLSDRFSAERPKGSFSTLEIQRTEQGDSAMYLCASSFGSGSTEAFFGQGTRLTVV.

J is TRBJ2-1 and V is TRBV5-4, with 7 bases identical to TRBD1. This CDR3 region has 16 residues. Germline V lookup: CDR1 SGHNT, CDR2 YYREEE (reference sequence). The V segment lost 3 bases and the J segment 1 base; nucleotides outside the gene matches: 7. The CDR3 loop reads CASSSARTGSYNEQFF. The DNA for the CDR3 is TGTGCCAGCAGCTCCGCTAGGACAGGTTCCTACAATGAGCAGTTCTTC.

The chain links TRBV3-1 (or the pseudogene TRBV3-2) to TRBJ2-1; perhaps TRBD2 as D (6 bases). The CDR3 is 15 residues long. Germline V gene data show CDR1 as LGHDT and CDR2 as YNNKEL (reference sequence). Trimming pared 1 base from V and 5 bases from J, leaving 12 bases between. CDR3 coding DNA: TGTGCCAGCAGCCAAGGGCGGCTAGCGAACAATGAGCAGTTCTTC. Protein: CASSQGRLANNEQFF.

The chain uses TRBV5-5 and TRBJ1-5; 10 bases fit TRBD1. V lost 4 bases to trimming and J lost 0 bases; unmatched junction nucleotides: 10. The CDR3 extends over 18 amino acids. CDR1 and CDR2 (germline): SGHKS, YYEKEE (reference sequence). Here the CDR3 DNA reads TGTGCCAGCAGCGAGACCGGGACAGGGGAGTATAGCAATCAGCCCCAGCATTTT. This translates into CASSETGTGEYSNQPQHF.

The table lists this clone with a count of one. This rearrangement joins TRBV18 to TRBJ2-3; D is undetermined. Germline V lookup: CDR1 KGHSH, CDR2 LQKENI. The V and J ends lost 2 bases and 10 bases respectively, with 19 bases between them. The CDR3 is made up of 15 amino acids. CDR3 sequence: CASSPISLRQSPQYF. CDR3 bases: TGTGCCAGCTCACCAATATCCCTCAGGCAGAGTCCGCAGTATTTT.

This clone has just a few counts. The V call is TRBV2, the J call TRBJ1-1; the match to TRBD1 covers 8 bases. The CDR3 covers 15 residues. Germline trimming cut 4 bases from V and 4 bases from J; bases unmatched to any gene: 8. CDR1 and CDR2 (germline): SNHLY, FYNNEI. This chain's CDR3 is CASSAGQGLATEAFF. DNA for the CDR3: TGTGCCAGCAGTGCCGGACAGGGATTGGCCACTGAAGCTTTCTTT.

This chain links TRBV6-2 or TRBV6-3 with TRBJ2-7; TRBD1 matches at 9 bases. Unmatched junction bases numbered 25, after V lost 6 bases and J lost 4 bases. The length of the CDR3 is 20 residues. The germline V gene has CDR1 MNHEY and CDR2 SVGEGT. The CDR3, as DNA: TGTGCCAGCAGCCTACTAGCCAGGGACAGGGCCTACGGAGGGATGTACGAGCAGTACTTC. Encoded protein: CASSLLARDRAYGGMYEQYF.

This chain links TRBV6-5 with TRBJ2-5, with 8 bases aligning to TRBD2. The CDR3 has 15 residues. The V gene's germline CDR1 is MNHEY and CDR2 SVGAGI. The J segment lost 5 bases and the V segment lost 7 bases, leaving 12 bases of the junction unmatched. DNA of the CDR3: TGTGCCAGCACTCCCCGGACTAGCTTGGGGGAGACCCAGTACTTC. As protein: CASTPRTSLGETQYF.

Regarding this clone: Because the CDR3 is missing its conserved closing phenylalanine or tryptophan, this is likely a read error. The DNA is left out, because the CDR3 cannot be placed on it with certainty; the CDR3 is given as TCRdb lists it. The gene calls are TRBV23-1 and TRBJ2-7; the table names TRBD2, a call not compared with the DNA. TRBV23-1 is recorded as an ORF, its role being uncertain. Both ends counted, the CDR3 spans 11 residues. CDR3 amino acids: CASSQSLSPRR.

CDR3 region: CASSLILAHGEQYV. The CDR3 nucleotides read TGTGCCAGCAGCTTAATTCTAGCGCACGGCGAGCAGTACGTC. The chain combines TRBV5-5 with TRBJ2-7, with D possibly being TRBD2 (6 bases). CDR1 SGHKS and CDR2 YYEKEE come from the germline V gene (reference sequence). This CDR3 is 14 amino acids long. The V and J ends lost 2 bases and 6 bases respectively, with 15 bases between them.

This chain links TRBV18 with TRBJ1-5; 9 bases align to TRBD1. The CDR3 runs to 14 residues. Germline V gene sequence: CDR1 KGHSH, CDR2 LQKENI. The junction had 1 base not matched to a gene; V was cut back by 5 bases and J by 2 bases. In nucleotides, the CDR3 is TGTGCCAGCTCAGACAGGGGGGGCAATCAGCCCCAGCATTTT. Amino acids: CASSDRGGNQPQHF.

The chain employs TRBV10-1 and TRBJ2-7; TRBD2 matches at 11 bases. V trimming: 7 bases; J trimming: 2 bases; junction bases outside the gene matches: 10. Looked up from germline, CDR1 is WNHNN and CDR2 is SYGVQD (reference sequence). The CDR3 sequence is 16 residues long. CDR3 in amino acids: CASTSPGLADPYEQYV. The CDR3 DNA sequence: TGCGCCAGCACCAGCCCGGGACTAGCGGACCCCTACGAGCAGTACGTC.

The chain employs TRBV27 and TRBJ2-1, with TRBD1 as a possible D gene (5 bases). V shed 3 bases and J shed 4 bases, with 25 bases lying between them. The CDR3 contains 19 residues. The V gene's germline CDR1 is MNHEY and CDR2 SMNVEV (reference sequence). CDR3: CASSFRLDINRVTYNEQFF. Here the CDR3 DNA reads TGTGCCAGCAGTTTCCGCCTGGACATCAACCGTGTCACATACAATGAGCAGTTCTTC.

The chain has TRBV5-1 and TRBJ2-7; D uncertain. V lost 0 bases and J lost 2, with 6 bases in between. The CDR3 spans 13 residues. The germline gives CDR1 SGHRS, CDR2 YFSETQ. The CDR3 DNA follows: TGCGCCAGCAGCTTGGATCCCACCTACGAGCAGTACTTC. Amino acids: CASSLDPTYEQYF. Looking up the rest from reference TRBV5-1 and TRBJ2-7 gives the full variable domain: KAGVTQTPRYLIKTRGQQVTLSCSPISGHRSVSWYQQTPGQGLQFLFEYFSETQRNKGNFPGRFSGRQFSNSRSEMNVSTLELGDSALYLCASSLDPTYEQYFGPGTRLTVT.

Of note for this clone: In the same sample, other DNA sequences code for this CDR3. The chain uses TRBV5-1 and TRBJ2-1; a weak D match, TRBD2 (6 bases). The CDR3 totals 15 residues. V gave up 7 bases and J gave up 8 bases, with 22 bases separating them. In germline, CDR1 is SGHRS, CDR2 YFSETQ. The CDR3 bases are TGCGCCAGCGGCACTTTACGATCTGGAGGGGATGAGCAGTTCTTC. Translation: CASGTLRSGGDEQFF.

The table lists this clone with a count of one. CDR3 DNA: TGTGCCAGCTCCTCCGGGACAGCTTCCTACGAGCAGTACTTC. As protein: CASSSGTASYEQYF. The chain links TRBV18 to TRBJ2-7, with TRBD1 matching over 7 bases. Germline trimming cut 6 bases from V and 1 base from J; bases unmatched to any gene: 6. The V gene's germline CDR1 is KGHSH and CDR2 LQKENI. This CDR3 is built from 14 residues.

The CDR3 region is CASSFNRGSGNTIYF. The DNA for the CDR3 is TGTGCCAGCAGCTTTAATAGGGGCTCTGGAAACACCATATATTTT. This rearrangement joins TRBV7-2 to TRBJ1-3, with D maybe TRBD1 (5 bases). Trimming cost V 3 bases and J 0 bases, with 9 bases left between them. The CDR3 totals 15 residues. The germline CDR1 and CDR2 sequences are SGHTA and FQGNSA.

The chain couples TRBV4-3 to TRBJ2-7; 10 bases match TRBD1. The V segment lost 1 base and the J segment 5 bases; nucleotides outside the gene matches: 11. CDR1 LGHNA and CDR2 YSLEER come from the germline V gene. The CDR3 is 17 residues long. The CDR3 DNA reads as TGCGCCAGCAGCCAAGTCGTTAGCGGACAGGGGGGGGACGAGCAGTACTTC. Translation: CASSQVVSGQGGDEQYF.

The chain carries TRBV28 and TRBJ1-3; a possible D gene is TRBD1 (6 bases). This CDR3 has 15 amino acids. V was pared by 5 bases and J by 2 bases, with 13 bases between. CDR1 and CDR2 from the germline V gene are MDHEN and SYDVKM. The CDR3 loop reads CASSQQGGPGNTIYF. In nucleotides, the CDR3 is TGTGCCAGCAGTCAACAGGGTGGTCCTGGAAACACCATATATTTT.

This chain uses TRBV7-2 with TRBJ2-1; possibly TRBD1 for D (6 bases). This CDR3 spans 15 amino acids. The V gene's germline CDR1 is SGHTA and CDR2 FQGNSA. Trimming removed 4 bases from V and 2 bases from J, with 12 bases in between. This CDR3 is CASSSGVFAYNEQFF. The CDR3 nucleotides read TGTGCCAGCAGCTCAGGGGTGTTCGCCTACAATGAGCAGTTCTTC.

The chain combines TRBV5-3 with TRBJ2-7; TRBD2 matches 13 bases. TRBV5-3 belongs to the ORF category, with a function that is uncertain. Germline trimming cut 8 bases from V and 2 bases from J; bases unmatched to any gene: 10. The CDR3 totals 16 residues. In nucleotides, the CDR3 is TGTGCCAGTTTGGGTGGACTAGCGGGAGTGACCTACGAGCAGTACGTC. It yields the protein CASLGGLAGVTYEQYV.

V is TRBV7-2 and J is TRBJ1-1, with 9 nucleotides matching TRBD1. Germline CDR1 reads SGHTA; CDR2 reads FQGNSA. The CDR3 is made up of 14 amino acids. The ends lost 5 bases at V and 6 bases at J; junction bases unmatched: 7. CDR3 sequence: CASSADRGAPEAFF. For the CDR3, the DNA is TGTGCCAGCAGCGCAGACAGGGGGGCCCCTGAAGCTTTCTTT.

The chain is built from TRBV18 and TRBJ1-5; no firm D call. Germline V gives CDR1 KGHSH, CDR2 LQKENI. The CDR3 is 15 amino acids. The V and J ends lost 6 bases and 4 bases respectively, with 16 bases between them. CDR3 protein: CASSPTAQRNQPQHF. CDR3 DNA sequence: TGTGCCAGCTCGCCCACGGCACAGAGAAATCAGCCCCAGCATTTT.

The J gene is TRBJ1-1, the V gene TRBV6-2 or TRBV6-3; tentatively, D is TRBD1 (5 bases). Trimming left V 0 bases short and J 2 bases short, with 10 bases between. The CDR3 runs to 15 residues. Germline loops: CDR1 MNHEY, CDR2 SVGEGT. The CDR3 DNA sequence: TGTGCCAGCAGTTACTCGCCACAGGAAAACACTGAAGCTTTCTTT. Amino acids: CASSYSPQENTEAFF.

This clone was picked up a small number of times. The rearrangement uses TRBV4-3 and TRBJ2-1, with a tentative D call TRBD1 (6 bases). The CDR3 spans 17 residues. CDR1 is LGHNA and CDR2 is YSLEER in the germline V gene. V was cut by 3 bases and J by 4 bases, with 19 bases left in between. CDR3 bases: TGCGCCAGCAGCCAGGTCTACAGGGCAGGTGGATACAATGAGCAGTTCTTC. Translated, it gives CASSQVYRAGGYNEQFF.

This chain uses TRBV7-8 with TRBJ2-1, with 8 positions matching TRBD2. The CDR3 is 16 residues long. V shed 3 bases, J shed 4 bases, and the junction held 8 bases outside the gene matches. Germline V gene sequence: CDR1 SGHVS, CDR2 FQNEAQ. CDR3 nucleotide sequence: TGTGCCAGCAGCTTCAGCGGGGGTGCGGGATACAATGAGCAGTTCTTC. It encodes CASSFSGGAGYNEQFF.

The rearrangement links TRBV28 to TRBJ2-6, with 7 bases that match TRBD2. Looked up from germline, CDR1 is MDHEN and CDR2 is SYDVKM. The CDR3 covers 15 residues. V was clipped by 6 bases and J by 2 bases; unmatched bases: 4. DNA for the CDR3: TGTGCCAGCAGAAACGGGGGGACTGGGGCCAACGTCCTGACTTTC. It translates to CASRNGGTGANVLTF.

This rearrangement joins TRBV24-1 to TRBJ1-5; unclear D gene. Germline values: CDR1 KGHDR, CDR2 SFDVKD. V gave up 1 base and J gave up 0 bases, with 9 bases separating them. This CDR3 region has 16 residues. CDR3: CATSDLGSYSNQPQHF. CDR3 sequence (DNA): TGTGCCACCAGTGATTTAGGGAGCTATAGCAATCAGCCCCAGCATTTT.